The 10 T cell receptor beta chains listed next were all sequenced from one sample in a study of breast tumors, draining lymph nodes, adjacent tissues. Axillary draining lymph nodes of breast cancer patients supplied the node samples. TCRdb ran MiXCR on the multiplex PCR reads and lists one entry per CDR3 protein. The table has around 290,000 distinct CDR3 sequences, 30% to 35% seen once. Sequencing was performed on axillary lymph node tissue. These receptors all come from a female donor with breast cancer. Some clones in this sample may be carry-over from other donors' samples.

This clonotype was observed at least ten times. V usage is TRBV12-3 or TRBV12-4 and J usage is TRBJ2-3, with 10 bases aligning to TRBD1. The ends lost 2 bases at V and 4 bases at J; junction bases unmatched: 3. This CDR3 is 15 amino acids long. CDR3 protein: CASSLRTGGADTQYF. The CDR3 DNA reads TGTGCCAGCAGTTTAAGGACAGGGGGTGCAGATACGCAGTATTTT.

There are many counts of this clonotype. The genes are TRBV6-1 and TRBJ2-5, with 10 positions matching TRBD2. The germline V gene encodes CDR1 MNHNS and CDR2 SASEGT. There are 16 residues in the CDR3. The trim removed 4 bases at V and 1 base at J, leaving 6 bases unmatched. The CDR3 DNA reads as TGTGCCAGCAGTGTGACTAGCGGGCTGGTCCAAGAGACCCAGTACTTC. Its protein is CASSVTSGLVQETQYF.

A remark on this clonotype: Just one base apart from a much larger clone, this may be a read error. V usage is TRBV5-4 and J usage is TRBJ2-7, with a weak D call TRBD1 (7 bases). The germline V gene has CDR1 SGHNT and CDR2 YYREEE (reference sequence). Trimming stripped 4 bases from V and 7 bases from J, with 18 bases between. The CDR3 runs to 14 residues. The CDR3 reads CASSPRQGLGEQYF. For the CDR3, the DNA is TGTGCCAGCAGCCCCCGACAGGGACTGGGGGAGCAGTACTTC.

This clonotype has more than one count but fewer than ten. The chain joins TRBV29-1 to TRBJ1-1; D gene unclear. This CDR3 is 12 amino acids long. V was pared by 2 bases and J by 5 bases, with 9 bases between. Germline V lookup: CDR1 SQVTM, CDR2 ANQGSEA. In DNA form, the CDR3 reads TGCAGCGTTGAAAAGGGCGCGACTGAAGCTTTCTTT. Its protein is CSVEKGATEAFF.

This clonotype was seen repeatedly, ten times or more. V is TRBV20-1 and J is TRBJ2-1; TRBD2 agrees at 8 bases. V was clipped by 1 base and J by 5 bases; unmatched bases: 13. Germline CDR1 and CDR2: DFQATT and SNEGSKA (reference sequence). This CDR3 spans 17 amino acids. In DNA form, the CDR3 reads TGCAGTGCTAGAGGTTACGACGGGAGGGCCTTCGACAATGAGCAGTTCTTC. This encodes CSARGYDGRAFDNEQFF.

This clonotype was counted many times. Here the CDR3 DNA reads TGCAGTGCTAGTCCTAGCACAGGGGGCAATCAGCCCCAGCATTTT. Translation: CSASPSTGGNQPQHF. This chain links TRBV20-1 with TRBJ1-5; 7 nucleotides align to TRBD1. This CDR3 comprises 15 residues. With 3 bases clipped from V and 2 bases from J, the junction kept 7 bases outside the gene matches. The germline V gene has CDR1 DFQATT and CDR2 SNEGSKA (reference sequence).

On this clonotype itself: The conserved final phenylalanine or tryptophan is absent from the CDR3, which likely points to a read error. CDR3 DNA sequence: TGCGCCAGCTCACGAACACAGGGGATCACCGGGGAGCTGTTTCTT. The encoded protein is CASSRTQGITGELFL. The J gene is TRBJ2-2, the V gene TRBV18; the match to TRBD1 covers 7 bases. This CDR3 contains 15 residues. Germline CDR1 and CDR2: KGHSH and LQKENI.

The J gene is TRBJ1-2, the V gene TRBV20-1, with a tentative D call TRBD1 (5 bases). The CDR3 covers 11 residues. V dropped 8 bases and J dropped 1 base, with 8 bases sitting between them. CDR1 is DFQATT and CDR2 is SNEGSKA in the germline V gene (reference sequence). The CDR3 DNA reads TGCAGTTACGACAGTAACTATGGCTACACCTTC. Amino acid sequence: CSYDSNYGYTF.

This clonotype came up many times. The V gene is TRBV6-4, the J gene TRBJ2-3; 10 bases align to TRBD1. V lost 4 bases to trimming and J lost 1 base; unmatched junction nucleotides: 2. Germline values: CDR1 MRHNA, CDR2 SNTAGT. The CDR3 is 15 amino acids. The CDR3 DNA reads as TGTGCCAGCAGTGCGGACAGGGGGGGCACAGATACGCAGTATTTT. Translation: CASSADRGGTDTQYF.

In regard to this clonotype: A much larger clone lies one base from this, so it may be a read error. The rearrangement joins TRBV11-2 to TRBJ2-7; 9 positions match TRBD2. This CDR3 is built from 16 residues. J gave up 6 bases and V 6 bases, and 15 bases lay outside the gene matches. Germline CDR1 is SGHAT and CDR2 is FQNNGV. The CDR3 region has the DNA TGTGCCAGCAGACAAATAGCGGGAGCGCCCGTTGGCGAGCAGTACTTC. Its protein is CASRQIAGAPVGEQYF.